Below, 32 T cell receptor beta chains from the same sample are listed, as sequenced in a study. TCRdb reprocessed the 5' RACE reads with MiXCR, giving one entry per CDR3 protein. The data contain 6,000 or so distinct CDR3 sequences, roughly 32% of them seen just once; the ten biggest clones take up about 7.9%. Sample: memory CD4+ T cells sorted from a lymph node. Subset noted: memory CD4+ T cells, CD4+CD45RO+CD25-. The origin of the receptors is a female donor with breast cancer.

This rearrangement joins TRBV20-1 to TRBJ2-5; TRBD2 agrees at 9 bases. The CDR3 contains 14 residues. V was clipped by 3 bases and J by 5 bases; unmatched bases: 7. Germline values: CDR1 DFQATT, CDR2 SNEGSKA (reference sequence). CDR3 sequence (DNA): TGCAGTGCTAGGAACCAGCGGGAGGCCGAGACCCAGTACTTC. It yields the protein CSARNQREAETQYF.

Comments on this clonotype: Just one base apart from a much larger clone, this may be a read error. V and J are TRBV20-1 and TRBJ2-3; 12 bases match TRBD2. CDR3 length equals 16 residues. Germline CDR1 is DFQATT and CDR2 is SNEGSKA (reference sequence). The CDR3 is CGAERRLAGVVDTQYF. CDR3 nucleotide sequence: TGCGGTGCCGAGCGGAGACTAGCGGGAGTGGTAGATACGCAGTATTTT.

To note about this clonotype: One end of the junction varies from germline; a read error may be responsible. This sequence joins TRBV7-9 and TRBJ1-4, with 9 bases identical to TRBD1. CDR1 is SEHNR and CDR2 is FQNEAQ in the germline V gene (reference sequence). The CDR3 covers 15 residues. The CDR3 DNA sequence: TGTGCCAGCAGCTCTAACCGGGACAGGGAAGAAAAACTGCTTTTT. This translates into CASSSNRDREEKLLF. Full variable domain (missing parts from reference TRBV7-9 and TRBJ1-4): DTGVSQNPRHKITKRGQNVTFRCDPISEHNRLYWYRQTLGQGPEFLTYFQNEAQLEKSRLLSDRFSAERPKGSFSTLEIQRTEQGDSAMYLCASSSNRDREEKLLFGSGTQLSVL.

This sequence joins TRBV5-1 and TRBJ2-1; weak D call: TRBD2 (6 bases). CDR1 is SGHRS and CDR2 is YFSETQ in the germline V gene. Trimming took off 4 bases at V and 1 base at J, with 15 bases between the two ends. CDR3 length equals 16 residues. In nucleotides, the CDR3 is TGCGCCAGCAGCGCGGGGACGCATACTTCCTACAATGAGCAGTTCTTC. This sequence encodes CASSAGTHTSYNEQFF.

Within the sample, this clonotype is medium-sized. The J gene is TRBJ2-3, the V gene TRBV11-2; D may be TRBD1 (6 bases). CDR3 length: 18 residues. Trimming removed 1 base from V and 2 bases from J, with 19 bases in between. CDR1 SGHAT and CDR2 FQNNGV come from the germline V gene. In DNA, the CDR3 is TGTGCCAGCAGCTTAGGTAGGGGCAGGGGACACCTCACAGATACGCAGTATTTT. Its protein is CASSLGRGRGHLTDTQYF.

This clonotype counts as medium-sized (0.01 to 0.1%). The chain couples TRBV2 to TRBJ2-1; TRBD1 aligns across 8 bases. V trimming: 7 bases; J trimming: 0 bases; junction bases outside the gene matches: 14. Germline CDR1 and CDR2: SNHLY and FYNNEI. The CDR3 consists of 18 residues. CDR3 residues: CASKGIPGQGSSYNEQFF. CDR3 sequence (DNA): TGTGCCAGCAAAGGTATACCTGGACAGGGTAGCTCCTACAATGAGCAGTTCTTC.

This clonotype ranks as medium-sized. The chain uses TRBV7-2 and TRBJ2-1; maybe TRBD2 (5 bases). V was shortened by 2 bases and J by 2 bases, with 10 bases between the two germline ends. This CDR3 is built from 15 residues. Germline CDR1 is SGHTA and CDR2 is FQGNSA. The CDR3: CASSLSEGPYNEQFF. CDR3 nucleotide sequence: TGTGCCAGCAGCTTAAGTGAGGGTCCCTACAATGAGCAGTTCTTC.

This clonotype was counted a few times. V gene TRBV3-1 combines with J gene TRBJ1-1, with D perhaps TRBD1 (6 bases). V was trimmed by 5 bases and J by 5 bases, leaving 12 bases between them. CDR3 length: 13 amino acids. Germline CDR1 LGHDT, CDR2 YNNKEL (reference sequence). The CDR3 nucleotides read TGTGCCAGCAGCTCACAGGGTTATACTGAAGCTTTCTTT. Its translation is CASSSQGYTEAFF.

The chain couples TRBV19 to TRBJ1-1; D is ambiguous. Germline-derived CDR1 and CDR2 are LNHDA and SQIVND (reference sequence). Trimming removed 8 bases at V and 7 bases at J, with 17 bases between. The CDR3 loop spans 13 amino acids. CDR3: CASGLDEGSEAFF. In nucleotides, the CDR3 is TGTGCCAGTGGGTTGGACGAGGGCAGTGAAGCTTTCTTT.

The V gene is TRBV15, the J gene TRBJ2-3; D is possibly TRBD2 (5 bases). Trimming cost V 3 bases and J 0 bases, with 13 bases left between them. CDR1 is LNHNV and CDR2 is YYDKDF in the germline V gene (reference sequence). There are 16 residues in the CDR3. The CDR3 protein is CATSSDYTLSTDTQYF. The CDR3 DNA reads TGTGCCACCAGCAGTGACTATACCCTTAGCACAGATACGCAGTATTTT.

This clonotype was seen more than once but under ten times. This may be a read error, as it is one base from a much larger clone. This sequence joins TRBV12-3 or TRBV12-4 and TRBJ1-6; maybe TRBD1 (5 bases). The length of the CDR3 is 13 residues. The CDR3 DNA follows: TGTACCAGCAAAGGCCAGGGAGATTCACCCCTCCACTTT. It encodes CTSKGQGDSPLHF.

This clonotype counts as medium-sized. V gene TRBV11-2 combines with J gene TRBJ2-3, with D possibly matching TRBD1 (7 bases). The CDR3 loop spans 14 amino acids. Trimming took off 6 bases at V and 4 bases at J, with 14 bases between the two ends. Per germline, CDR1 SGHAT and CDR2 FQNNGV. CDR3 residues: CASSSAGGPDTQYF. CDR3 DNA sequence: TGTGCCAGCAGTAGCGCAGGGGGGCCAGATACGCAGTATTTT.

Many counts were recorded for this clonotype. The chain employs TRBV9 and TRBJ2-7, with D unclear. The CDR3 extends over 13 amino acids. With 5 bases removed from V and 5 bases from J, the gap between germline ends came to 14 bases. Germline values: CDR1 SGDLS, CDR2 YYNGEE. CDR3 sequence reads: CASREFDLHEQYF. CDR3 sequence (DNA): TGTGCCAGCAGAGAGTTTGATTTACACGAGCAGTACTTC.

This clonotype has a count of ten or more. The chain has TRBV28 and TRBJ2-7; a weak D match, TRBD1 (5 bases). The germline V and J ends were trimmed by 7 bases and 3 bases, with 13 bases remaining between them. Germline-derived CDR1 and CDR2 are MDHEN and SYDVKM. This CDR3 has 13 amino acids. In nucleotides, the CDR3 is TGTGCCAGCAAGCCAGGGAATCTCTACGAGCAGTACTTC. Protein sequence: CASKPGNLYEQYF.

Relative to its sample, this clonotype is medium-sized. This chain uses TRBV5-1 with TRBJ2-1; D is ambiguous. The CDR3 spans 13 residues. V was pared by 0 bases and J by 4 bases, with 5 bases between. Germline CDR1 is SGHRS and CDR2 is YFSETQ. The CDR3 DNA reads as TGCGCCAGCAGCTTGGGCCAGTACAATGAGCAGTTCTTC. Translated: CASSLGQYNEQFF.

V and J are TRBV6-5 and TRBJ1-1; the D is unclear. The CDR3 sequence is 15 residues long. V was cut by 2 bases and J by 5 bases, with 15 bases left in between. CDR1 and CDR2 (germline): MNHEY, SVGAGI. The CDR3 coding sequence is TGTGCCAGCAGTTACGGATGGGAGTATAGTACTGAAGCTTTCTTT. It yields the protein CASSYGWEYSTEAFF.

This rearrangement joins TRBV4-1 to TRBJ1-2, with a weak D call TRBD1 (6 bases). Trimming shortened V by 3 bases and J by 0 bases, and 20 bases separated the two germline ends. The CDR3 runs 18 residues. CDR1 is MGHRA and CDR2 is YSYEKL in the germline V gene. DNA of the CDR3: TGCGCCAGCAGCCAGGATAACTTCCGGACAGACCCTAACTATGGCTACACCTTC. This codes for CASSQDNFRTDPNYGYTF.

This clonotype is large by share. The rearrangement uses TRBV6-5 and TRBJ1-2; D may be TRBD1 (6 bases). This CDR3 has 13 residues. V was cut by 5 bases and J by 3 bases, with 10 bases left in between. Germline CDR1 and CDR2: MNHEY and SVGAGI. The CDR3 nucleotides read TGTGCCAGCAGTCTGGACAGTTACTATGGCTACACCTTC. Protein product: CASSLDSYYGYTF.

This clonotype was seen more than once but under ten times. The rearrangement links TRBV2 to TRBJ2-7; TRBD1 might be the D (5 bases). This CDR3 spans 13 amino acids. CDR1 and CDR2 (germline): SNHLY, FYNNEI. V shed 5 bases and J shed 5 bases, with 13 bases lying between them. The CDR3 region has the DNA TGTGCCAGCAGTAGATTCAGGGTCAACGAGCAGTACTTC. This codes for CASSRFRVNEQYF.

Relative to its sample, this clonotype is medium-sized. The rearrangement links TRBV6-1 to TRBJ2-3; tentative D call: TRBD2 (6 bases). Germline CDR1 reads MNHNS; CDR2 reads SASEGT. The V gene lost 8 bases and the J gene lost 4 bases, with 16 bases spanning the gap. The CDR3 runs 14 residues. The CDR3 loop is CASVTGVGPDTQYF. In DNA form, the CDR3 reads TGTGCCAGCGTTACGGGAGTAGGCCCAGATACGCAGTATTTT.

The J gene is TRBJ2-1, the V gene TRBV7-9; D remains ambiguous. The germline V gene encodes CDR1 SEHNR and CDR2 FQNEAQ (reference sequence). V dropped 0 bases and J dropped 8 bases, with 17 bases sitting between them. The CDR3 contains 16 residues. As DNA, the CDR3 is TGTGCCAGCAGCTTAGCGGGTCACTCGTTCCTCGATGAGCAGTTCTTC. Its translation: CASSLAGHSFLDEQFF.

The CDR3 loop reads CASSVRVASSYNEQFF. For the CDR3, the DNA is TGTGCCAGCAGCGTTAGGGTAGCGAGCTCCTACAATGAGCAGTTCTTC. The gene calls are TRBV11-2 and TRBJ2-1; a weak D match, TRBD2 (5 bases). This CDR3 has 16 residues. The V gene's germline CDR1 is SGHAT and CDR2 FQNNGV. With 5 bases removed from V and 0 bases from J, the gap between germline ends came to 14 bases.

This chain links TRBV12-3 or TRBV12-4 with TRBJ2-7; 10 positions match TRBD1. The CDR3 totals 16 residues. V was pared by 7 bases and J by 2 bases, with 11 bases of the junction left unmatched. In DNA form, the CDR3 reads TGTGCCAGCACTATTCCCGGGACAGGGGATACCTACGAGCAGTACTTC. Its protein is CASTIPGTGDTYEQYF.

With respect to this clonotype: A read error may explain this, as a much larger clone is one base away. The gene calls are TRBV24-1 and TRBJ2-1; 7 bases align to TRBD2. V shed 3 bases, J shed 3 bases, and the junction held 7 bases outside the gene matches. This CDR3 has 16 residues. From germline, CDR1 is KGHDR and CDR2 SFDVKD. As DNA, the CDR3 is TGTGCCACCAGTGATGGTGGCGGGGGATACTACAATGAGCAGTTCTTC. This sequence encodes CATSDGGGGYYNEQFF.

This clonotype ranks as medium-sized. At one of its ends the junction is not consistent with the germline gene, which may arise from a read error. This chain joins TRBV3-1 and TRBJ2-1, with D perhaps matching TRBD2 (7 bases). This CDR3 is built from 13 residues. Per the germline V gene, CDR1 is LGHDT and CDR2 is YNNKEL (reference sequence). The CDR3: CASTQGGGNEQFF. CDR3 in DNA: TGTGCCAGCACCCAAGGGGGGGGCAATGAGCAGTTCTTC.

A remark on this clonotype: An end of the junction does not agree with germline; a read error may underlie this. The chain couples TRBV10-3 to TRBJ1-3, with D perhaps TRBD1 (6 bases). Germline V gene sequence: CDR1 ENHRY, CDR2 SYGVKD. The CDR3 is 14 amino acids. CDR3 coding DNA: TGTGACATCAGGGAGCAGGGGTCTGGAAACACCATATATTTT. Residues: CDIREQGSGNTIYF.

V gene TRBV7-2 combines with J gene TRBJ2-1, with 9 bases lining up with TRBD2. With V trimmed by 1 base and J by 7 bases, 14 bases remained unmatched. This CDR3 is 18 amino acids long. The germline V gene has CDR1 SGHTA and CDR2 FQGNSA. The CDR3 coding sequence is TGTGCCAGCAGCTTAGGGGGGAGACTAGCGGTCATTTCAAATGAGCAGTTCTTC. It encodes CASSLGGRLAVISNEQFF.

The table lists this clonotype with a few counts. This rearrangement joins TRBV24-1 to TRBJ1-6, with a weak D call TRBD1 (5 bases). The CDR3 is 15 residues long. CDR1 KGHDR and CDR2 SFDVKD come from the germline V gene. V was trimmed by 4 bases and J by 7 bases, leaving 13 bases between them. The CDR3 is CATSDSGTANSPLHF. The DNA of the CDR3 is TGTGCCACCAGTGACTCCGGGACGGCCAATTCACCCCTCCACTTT.

This clonotype was observed at least ten times. This chain connects TRBV5-1 to TRBJ1-1, with 10 bases aligning to TRBD1. Trimming at V came to 4 bases and at J to 1 base, leaving 4 bases not matched to a gene. CDR1 and CDR2 from the germline V gene are SGHRS and YFSETQ. The CDR3 contains 15 residues. As DNA, the CDR3 is TGCGCCAGCAGCCCGGACAGGGGGGGGAACACTGAAGCTTTCTTT. Encoded protein: CASSPDRGGNTEAFF.

This clonotype qualifies as medium-sized. This chain joins TRBV7-2 and TRBJ1-2, with D possibly matching TRBD1 (6 bases). The germline V gene encodes CDR1 SGHTA and CDR2 FQGNSA. CDR3 length: 14 residues. Trimming left V 4 bases short and J 5 bases short, with 14 bases between. CDR3 region: CASSSQGPFYGYTF. CDR3 coding DNA: TGTGCCAGCAGCTCACAGGGTCCCTTTTATGGCTACACCTTC.

This clonotype was found many times. The chain carries TRBV3-1 and TRBJ1-2; weak D call: TRBD1 (5 bases). This CDR3 contains 13 residues. V lost 0 bases and J lost 7, with 9 bases in between. Germline lookup yields CDR1 LGHDT and CDR2 YNNKEL (reference sequence). The CDR3 loop reads CASSQEWGSGYTF. DNA of the CDR3: TGTGCCAGCAGCCAAGAATGGGGGAGTGGCTACACCTTC.

Note on this clonotype: Since the CDR3 does not end with the conserved phenylalanine or tryptophan, this likely comes from a read error. The chain combines TRBV2 with TRBJ2-7, with 10 bases aligning to TRBD1. Germline V gene sequence: CDR1 SNHLY, CDR2 FYNNEI. The CDR3 totals 13 residues. The V and J ends lost 8 bases and 1 base, in that order; junction bases with no gene match: 2. The DNA for the CDR3 is TGTGCCAGCGGGGGACAGGGGTCCTACGAGCAGTACTGC. Translation: CASGGQGSYEQYC.